The 14 T cell receptor beta chains below come from one sample, sequenced in a study of cytomegalovirus exposure and HLA in healthy donors (dated by TCRdb to about 2017). Libraries were made using the immunoSEQ multiplex PCR assay. For the multiplex PCR, a mixture combining 60 forward primers for TCR Vbeta segments and 13 reverse primers for TCR Jbeta segments was used. Not all clones reach the TCRdb copy of this immuneACCESS table, which keeps in-frame sequences only. Checked studies attribute under half of the gap to unresolved V genes and leave the rest unexplained. Within this sample are about 150,000 clones, with less than 85% of them counted one time only. The ten largest clones represent 1% of the sample. Sequenced: PBMCs. These receptors were obtained from a boy aged 2 to 10 in good health and CMV-seronegative.

The rearrangement joins TRBV7-2 to TRBJ2-4, with D tentatively TRBD1 (6 bases). V lost 1 base, J lost 0 bases, and 13 bases lay in between. This CDR3 comprises 17 residues. CDR1 is SGHTA and CDR2 is FQGNSA in the germline V gene. CDR3 DNA sequence: TGTGCCAGCAGCTTAGGATCGGGGACACTAGCCAAAAACATTCAGTACTTC. This gives the protein CASSLGSGTLAKNIQYF. Full variable domain (remainder filled in from reference TRBV7-2 and TRBJ2-4): GAGVSQSPSNKVTEKGKDVELRCDPISGHTALYWYRQSLGQGLEFLIYFQGNSAPDKSGLPSDRFSAERTGGSVSTLTIQRTQQEDSAVYLCASSLGSGTLAKNIQYFGAGTRLSVL.

The chain employs TRBV28 and TRBJ1-2; 7 bases agree with TRBD1. The CDR3 is made up of 14 amino acids. Looked up from germline, CDR1 is MDHEN and CDR2 is SYDVKM. Germline trimming cut 6 bases from V and 0 bases from J; bases unmatched to any gene: 4. The CDR3 here is CASSGTVANYGYTF. In DNA form, the CDR3 reads TGTGCCAGCAGCGGGACAGTAGCTAACTATGGCTACACCTTC.

In its sample, this clone was seen a few times. The rearrangement uses TRBV15 and TRBJ1-5; no clear D gene. This CDR3 has 12 amino acids. CDR1 LNHNV and CDR2 YYDKDF come from the germline V gene (reference sequence). The V end lost 2 bases, the J end lost 5 bases, and 4 bases lay between the germline ends. CDR3 DNA: TGTGCCACCAGCAGACAGGATCAGCCCCAGCATTTT. Translation: CATSRQDQPQHF.

The chain joins TRBV7-2 to TRBJ1-6; D may be TRBD1 (5 bases). CDR3 length equals 12 residues. CDR1 is SGHTA and CDR2 is FQGNSA in the germline V gene. V lost 4 bases, J lost 14 bases, and 12 bases lay in between. CDR3 coding DNA: TGTGCCAGCAGCTCCGCGGGGGAGGCCCTCCACTTT. The encoded protein is CASSSAGEALHF.

This chain joins TRBV13 and TRBJ2-1; 7 nucleotides line up with TRBD2. J was trimmed by 6 bases and V by 5 bases; bases with no gene match: 7. The length of the CDR3 is 14 residues. Germline CDR1 reads PRHDT; CDR2 reads FYEKMQ (reference sequence). CDR3 residues: CASSTGLGLNEQFF. The CDR3 DNA reads as TGTGCCAGCAGCACCGGACTAGGGCTCAATGAGCAGTTCTTC.

The chain uses TRBV5-4 and TRBJ2-3; the match to TRBD2 covers 7 bases. Germline trimming cut 2 bases from V and 0 bases from J; bases unmatched to any gene: 3. Germline V CDR1 and CDR2: SGHNT, YYREEE (reference sequence). The CDR3 covers 15 residues. In DNA form, the CDR3 reads TGTGCCAGCAGCTTTGCCGGGGGGAGCACAGATACGCAGTATTTT. Residues: CASSFAGGSTDTQYF.

The chain joins TRBV27 to TRBJ2-4; D gene unclear. Trimming left V 4 bases short and J 6 bases short, with 7 bases between. CDR3 size: 12 residues. Per the germline V gene, CDR1 is MNHEY and CDR2 is SMNVEV (reference sequence). CDR3 in amino acids: CASSSYRNIQYF. The CDR3 bases are TGTGCCAGCAGTTCGTACAGAAACATTCAGTACTTC.

This chain uses TRBV19 with TRBJ1-3; TRBD1 aligns across 9 bases. CDR1 is LNHDA and CDR2 is SQIVND in the germline V gene (reference sequence). There are 16 residues in the CDR3. The ends lost 5 bases at V and 4 bases at J; junction bases unmatched: 9. CDR3 residues: CASSVTGTGKGNTIYF. Here the CDR3 DNA reads TGTGCCAGTAGTGTAACCGGGACAGGGAAAGGAAACACCATATATTTT.

The chain links TRBV19 to TRBJ1-5; tentative D call: TRBD1 (5 bases). Deletions cut 7 bases from V and 4 bases from J, with 17 bases between. This CDR3 spans 15 amino acids. Germline CDR1 and CDR2: LNHDA and SQIVND (reference sequence). The CDR3 region is CASIRSGGLNQPQHF. The DNA of the CDR3 is TGTGCCAGTATCCGGTCGGGGGGTCTGAATCAGCCCCAGCATTTT.

The CDR3 loop is CAISPVSGGTDTQYF. The CDR3 DNA sequence: TGTGCCATCAGTCCCGTTAGCGGAGGCACAGATACGCAGTATTTT. The rearrangement joins TRBV10-3 to TRBJ2-3; tentatively, D is TRBD2 (6 bases). From germline, CDR1 is ENHRY and CDR2 SYGVKD. This CDR3 spans 15 amino acids. V lost 5 bases and J lost 1, with 13 bases in between.

This clone showed up just once. The chain employs TRBV2 and TRBJ2-5; 8 nucleotides agree with TRBD1. Trimming at V came to 5 bases and at J to 4 bases, leaving 9 bases not matched to a gene. This CDR3 has 15 residues. CDR1 and CDR2 from the germline V gene are SNHLY and FYNNEI. The CDR3 DNA is TGTGCCAGCAGTCGGTCTCAGGGGGCCGGAGAGACCCAGTACTTC. Its protein is CASSRSQGAGETQYF.

The gene calls are TRBV7-3 and TRBJ2-7; weak D call: TRBD1 (6 bases). Trimming shortened V by 5 bases and J by 1 base, and 12 bases separated the two germline ends. The CDR3 is made up of 14 amino acids. The germline gives CDR1 SGHTA, CDR2 FQGTGA. The CDR3 nucleotides read TGTGCCAGCAGCCCTGGGGGCCTGTCCTACGAGCAGTACTTC. Amino acid sequence: CASSPGGLSYEQYF.

The rearrangement links TRBV7-9 to TRBJ1-4; D gene unclear. Trimming removed 5 bases at V and 8 bases at J, with 6 bases between. Germline lookup yields CDR1 SEHNR and CDR2 FQNEAQ (reference sequence). The CDR3 has 11 residues. The CDR3 coding sequence is TGTGCCAGCAGCCCGGGGGAAAAACTGTTTTTT. As protein: CASSPGEKLFF.

The gene calls are TRBV10-3 and TRBJ2-5; the match to TRBD1 covers 7 bases. The CDR3 is 15 amino acids. V shed 0 bases, J shed 1 base, and the junction held 2 bases outside the gene matches. The germline gives CDR1 ENHRY, CDR2 SYGVKD. DNA of the CDR3: TGTGCCATCAGTGAGTCGAGGGGGCCCCAAGAGACCCAGTACTTC. Protein product: CAISESRGPQETQYF.